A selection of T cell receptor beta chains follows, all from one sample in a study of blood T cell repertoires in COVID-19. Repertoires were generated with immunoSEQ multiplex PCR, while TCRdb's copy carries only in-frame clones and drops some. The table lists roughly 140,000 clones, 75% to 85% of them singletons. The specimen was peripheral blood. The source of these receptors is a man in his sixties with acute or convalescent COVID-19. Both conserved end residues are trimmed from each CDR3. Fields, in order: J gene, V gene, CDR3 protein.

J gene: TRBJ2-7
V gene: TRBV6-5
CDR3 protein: ASSYSRPDYEQY

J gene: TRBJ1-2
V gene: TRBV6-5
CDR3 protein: ASNDRGNTKGYT

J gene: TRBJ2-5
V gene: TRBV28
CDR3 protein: ASSLWLAGQETQY

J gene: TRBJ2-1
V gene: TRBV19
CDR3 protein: ASSIGTSGSTQF

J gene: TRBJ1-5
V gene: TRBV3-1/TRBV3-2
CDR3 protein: ASSPDGRQPQH

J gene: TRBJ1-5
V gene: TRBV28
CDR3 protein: ASSYAGRGSNQPQH

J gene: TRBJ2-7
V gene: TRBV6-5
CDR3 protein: ASSPLRGSSYEQY

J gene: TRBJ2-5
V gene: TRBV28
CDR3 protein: ASSLGTGIETQY

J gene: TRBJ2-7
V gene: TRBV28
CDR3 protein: ASSSSTGGLDEQY

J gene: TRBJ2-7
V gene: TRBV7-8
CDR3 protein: ASSLAGQGSEQY

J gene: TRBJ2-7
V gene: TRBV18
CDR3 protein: ASSPGTGPYEQY

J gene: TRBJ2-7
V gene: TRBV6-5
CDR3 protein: ASSYSLAGGFYEQY

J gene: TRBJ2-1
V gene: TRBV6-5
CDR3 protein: ASSYSAAGGLYEQF

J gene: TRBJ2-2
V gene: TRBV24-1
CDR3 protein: ATSEQGTSGTGELF

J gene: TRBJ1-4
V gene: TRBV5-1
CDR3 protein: ASSLFNDDTKLF

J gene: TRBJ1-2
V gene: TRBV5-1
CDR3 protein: ASRFQTTSNYGYT

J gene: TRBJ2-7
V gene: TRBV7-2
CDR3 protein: ASSLLGSTYEQY

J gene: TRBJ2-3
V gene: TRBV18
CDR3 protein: ASSPPYPPGTDTQY

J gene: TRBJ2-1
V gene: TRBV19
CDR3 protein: ASRGTGGNEQF

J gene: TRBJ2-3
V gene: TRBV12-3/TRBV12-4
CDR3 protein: ASSNQGDTQY

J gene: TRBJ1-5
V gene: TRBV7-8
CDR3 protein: ASSLEDSYSNQPQH

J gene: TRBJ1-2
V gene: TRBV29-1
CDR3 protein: SVASMDSFYGYT

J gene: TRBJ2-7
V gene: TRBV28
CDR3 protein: ASSLGYEQY

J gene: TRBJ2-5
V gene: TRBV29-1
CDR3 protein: SVDRGRETQY

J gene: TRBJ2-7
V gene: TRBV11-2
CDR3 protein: ASSSSGGRRYEQY

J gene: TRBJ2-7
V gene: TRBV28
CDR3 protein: ASSLYGTAYEQY

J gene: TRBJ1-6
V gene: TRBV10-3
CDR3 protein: AISGKGADSPLH

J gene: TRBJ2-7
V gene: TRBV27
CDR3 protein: ASSLRQVPSSVYEQY

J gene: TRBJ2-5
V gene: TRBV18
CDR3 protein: ASSPRASGRTGETQY

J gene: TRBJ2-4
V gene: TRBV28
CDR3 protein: ASSYRGTRVDIQY

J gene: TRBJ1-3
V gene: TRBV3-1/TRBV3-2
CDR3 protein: ASSQPWDRGLSGNTIY

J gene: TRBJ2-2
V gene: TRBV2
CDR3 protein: ASSAWQPEVANTGELF

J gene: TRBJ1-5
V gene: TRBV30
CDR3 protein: AWSLKQVDQPQH

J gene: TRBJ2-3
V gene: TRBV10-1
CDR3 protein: ASEESTDTQY

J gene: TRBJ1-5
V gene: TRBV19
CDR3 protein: ASSIAVYSNQPQH

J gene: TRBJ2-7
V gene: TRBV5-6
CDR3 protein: ASSWATEQY

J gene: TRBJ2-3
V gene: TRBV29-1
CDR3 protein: SVDPKASGRALQGDTQY

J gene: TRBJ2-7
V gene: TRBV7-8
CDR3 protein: ASSRPEAASSYEQY

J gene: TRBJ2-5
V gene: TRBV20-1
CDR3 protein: SASTTLDFRDTGLAGDGETQY

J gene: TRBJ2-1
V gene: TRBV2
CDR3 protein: ASSEGSGRRYNEQF

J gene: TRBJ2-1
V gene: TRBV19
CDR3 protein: ASSIDGPTSGRAGNEQF

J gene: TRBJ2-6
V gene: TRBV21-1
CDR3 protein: ASSYGSSGANVLT